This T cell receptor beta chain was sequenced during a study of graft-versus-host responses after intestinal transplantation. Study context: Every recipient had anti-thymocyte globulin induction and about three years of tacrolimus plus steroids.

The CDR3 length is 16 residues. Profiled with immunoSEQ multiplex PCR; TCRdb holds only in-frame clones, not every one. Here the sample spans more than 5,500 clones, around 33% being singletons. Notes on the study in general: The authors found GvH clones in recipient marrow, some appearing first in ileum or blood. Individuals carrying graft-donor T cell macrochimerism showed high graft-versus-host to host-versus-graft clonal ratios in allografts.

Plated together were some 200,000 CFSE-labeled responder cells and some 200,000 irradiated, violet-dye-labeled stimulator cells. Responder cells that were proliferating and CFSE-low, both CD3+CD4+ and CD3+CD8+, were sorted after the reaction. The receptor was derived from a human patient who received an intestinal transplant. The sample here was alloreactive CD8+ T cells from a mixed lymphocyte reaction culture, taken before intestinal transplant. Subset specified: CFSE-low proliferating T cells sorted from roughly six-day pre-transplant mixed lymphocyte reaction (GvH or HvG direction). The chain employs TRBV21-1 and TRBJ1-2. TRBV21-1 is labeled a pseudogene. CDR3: CASSKKEDQANYGYTF. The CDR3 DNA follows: TGTGCCAGCAGCAAAAAGGAGGACCAGGCTAACTATGGCTACACCTTC.